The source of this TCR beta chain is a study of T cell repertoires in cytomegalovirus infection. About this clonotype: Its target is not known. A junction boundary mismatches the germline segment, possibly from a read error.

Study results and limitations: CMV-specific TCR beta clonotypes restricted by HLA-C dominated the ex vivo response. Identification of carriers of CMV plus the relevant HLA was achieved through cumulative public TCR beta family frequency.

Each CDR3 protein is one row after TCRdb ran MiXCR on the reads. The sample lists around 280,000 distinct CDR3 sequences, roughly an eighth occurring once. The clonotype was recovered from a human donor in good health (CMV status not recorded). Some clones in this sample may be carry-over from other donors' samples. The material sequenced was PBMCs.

The CDR3 DNA sequence: TGTGCCAGCGGTTACGGAGCGGGGGGGTTCTACGAGCAGTACTTC. Its protein is CASGYGAGGFYEQYF. The chain links TRBV6-8 to TRBJ2-7, with 10 positions matching TRBD2. CDR1 is MNHGY, CDR2 SAAAGT, per germline. The CDR3 spans 15 residues.